This note documents a single T cell receptor (beta chain) sequence. The record originates from a study of blood T cell repertoires in COVID-19. On the study more broadly: Italy, Spain and the United States were the sources of the convalescent and acute COVID-19 samples. T cells, B-cell-depleted T cells, or PBMCs supplied cDNA or gDNA.

The CDR3 length is 16 residues. V shed 0 bases, J shed 6 bases, and the junction held 3 bases outside the gene matches. Germline CDR1 SGHRS, CDR2 YFSETQ. In the authors' methods: Cell counts per sample came from amplifying reference gene primers. Measured with immunoSEQ multiplex PCR; TCRdb has only the in-frame clones, and not every one. V, J and clone size were drawn from that table, and D and trimming were deduced from the DNA. The table includes about 54,000 clones, approximately 85% detected once. V is TRBV5-1 and J is TRBJ2-3, with TRBD2 matching 14 bases. Sequencing was performed on peripheral blood. This clonotype originated in a human donor in a cohort sampled during active COVID-19. The CDR3 sequence: CASSLGLAGGIDTQYF. The CDR3 DNA follows: TGCGCCAGCAGCTTGGGACTAGCGGGAGGGATTGATACGCAGTATTTT. Full variable domain (missing parts from reference TRBV5-1 and TRBJ2-3): KAGVTQTPRYLIKTRGQQVTLSCSPISGHRSVSWYQQTPGQGLQFLFEYFSETQRNKGNFPGRFSGRQFSNSRSEMNVSTLELGDSALYLCASSLGLAGGIDTQYFGPGTRLTVL.